This TCR beta chain was observed in a study of cytotoxic CD8 clonotypes in ibrutinib-treated CLL. Sequencing used immunoSEQ multiplex PCR; TCRdb keeps in-frame clones, though not all of them. Among more than 200,000 clones, 70% were seen once, and the ten largest hold less than 20%. CDR3 length equals 16 residues. Germline CDR1 reads ENHRY; CDR2 reads SYGVKD. Unmatched junction bases numbered 7, after V lost 6 bases and J lost 6 bases. Notes on this clone: What it binds is not known.

Study observations and caveats: For progressing versus sustained-remission patients, sampling times were not the same.

V gene TRBV10-3 combines with J gene TRBJ2-1; TRBD2 agrees at 14 bases. The sequencing here drew on PBMCs, taken after 24 months of ibrutinib treatment. This TCR was recovered from a human donor with chronic lymphocytic leukemia. The CDR3 DNA reads TGTGCCATCAGGCCCGGGACTAGCGGGAGTGGCAATGAGCAGTTCTTC. Residues: CAIRPGTSGSGNEQFF.